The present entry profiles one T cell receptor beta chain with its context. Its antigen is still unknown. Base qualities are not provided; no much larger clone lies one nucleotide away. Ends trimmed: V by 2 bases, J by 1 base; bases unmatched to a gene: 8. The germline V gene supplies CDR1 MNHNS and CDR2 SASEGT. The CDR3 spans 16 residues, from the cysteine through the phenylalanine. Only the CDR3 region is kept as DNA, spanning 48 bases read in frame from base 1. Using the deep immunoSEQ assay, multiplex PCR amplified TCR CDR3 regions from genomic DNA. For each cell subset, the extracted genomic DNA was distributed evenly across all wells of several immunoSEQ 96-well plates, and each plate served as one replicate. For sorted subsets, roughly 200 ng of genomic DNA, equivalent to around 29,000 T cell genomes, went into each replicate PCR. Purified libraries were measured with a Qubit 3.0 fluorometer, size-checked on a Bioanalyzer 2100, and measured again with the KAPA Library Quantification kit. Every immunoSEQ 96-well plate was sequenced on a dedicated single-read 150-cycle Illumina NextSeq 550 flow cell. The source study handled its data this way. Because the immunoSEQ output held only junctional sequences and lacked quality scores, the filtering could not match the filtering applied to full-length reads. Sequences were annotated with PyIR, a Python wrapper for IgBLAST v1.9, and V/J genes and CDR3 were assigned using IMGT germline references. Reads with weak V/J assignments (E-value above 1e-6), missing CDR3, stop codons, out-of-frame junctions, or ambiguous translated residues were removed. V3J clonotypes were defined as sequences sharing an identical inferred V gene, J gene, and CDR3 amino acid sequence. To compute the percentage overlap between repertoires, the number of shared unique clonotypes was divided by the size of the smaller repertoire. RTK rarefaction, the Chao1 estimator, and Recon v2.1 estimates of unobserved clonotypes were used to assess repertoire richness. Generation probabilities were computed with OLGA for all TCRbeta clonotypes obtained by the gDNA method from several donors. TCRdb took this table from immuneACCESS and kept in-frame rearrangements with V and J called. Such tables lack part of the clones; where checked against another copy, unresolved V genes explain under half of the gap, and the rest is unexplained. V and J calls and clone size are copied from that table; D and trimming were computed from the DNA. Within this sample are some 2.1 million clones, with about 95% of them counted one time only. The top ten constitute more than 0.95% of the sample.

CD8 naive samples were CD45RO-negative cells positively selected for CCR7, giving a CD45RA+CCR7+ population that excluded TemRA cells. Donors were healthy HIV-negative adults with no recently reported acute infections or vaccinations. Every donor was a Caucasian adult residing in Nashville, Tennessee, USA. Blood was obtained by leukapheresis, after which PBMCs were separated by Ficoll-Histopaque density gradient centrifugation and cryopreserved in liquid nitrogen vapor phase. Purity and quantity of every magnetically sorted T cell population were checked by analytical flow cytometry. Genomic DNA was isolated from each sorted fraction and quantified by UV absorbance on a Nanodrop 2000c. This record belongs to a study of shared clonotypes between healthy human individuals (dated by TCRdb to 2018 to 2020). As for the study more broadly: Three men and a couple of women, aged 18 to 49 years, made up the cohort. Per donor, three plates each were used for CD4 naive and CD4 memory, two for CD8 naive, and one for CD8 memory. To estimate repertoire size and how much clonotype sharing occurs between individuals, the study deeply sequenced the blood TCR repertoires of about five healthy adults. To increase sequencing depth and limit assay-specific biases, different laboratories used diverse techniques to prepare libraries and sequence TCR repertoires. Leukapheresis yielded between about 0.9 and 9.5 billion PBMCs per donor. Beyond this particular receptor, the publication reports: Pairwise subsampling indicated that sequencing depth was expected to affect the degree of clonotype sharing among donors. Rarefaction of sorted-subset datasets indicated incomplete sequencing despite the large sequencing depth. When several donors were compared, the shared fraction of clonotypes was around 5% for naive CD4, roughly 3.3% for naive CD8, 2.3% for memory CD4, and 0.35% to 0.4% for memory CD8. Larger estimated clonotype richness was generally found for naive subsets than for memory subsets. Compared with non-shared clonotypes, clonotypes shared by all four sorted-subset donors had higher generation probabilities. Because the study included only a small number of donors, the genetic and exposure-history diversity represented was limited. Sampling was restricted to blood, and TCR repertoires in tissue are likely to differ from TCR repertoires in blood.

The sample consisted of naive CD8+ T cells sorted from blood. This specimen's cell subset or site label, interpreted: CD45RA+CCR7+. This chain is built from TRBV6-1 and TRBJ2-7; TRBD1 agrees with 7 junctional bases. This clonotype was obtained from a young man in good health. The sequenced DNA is TGTGCCAGCAGTGAACAAAGGGACAGCCGTTCCTACGAGCAGTACTTC. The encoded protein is CASSEQRDSRSYEQYF.